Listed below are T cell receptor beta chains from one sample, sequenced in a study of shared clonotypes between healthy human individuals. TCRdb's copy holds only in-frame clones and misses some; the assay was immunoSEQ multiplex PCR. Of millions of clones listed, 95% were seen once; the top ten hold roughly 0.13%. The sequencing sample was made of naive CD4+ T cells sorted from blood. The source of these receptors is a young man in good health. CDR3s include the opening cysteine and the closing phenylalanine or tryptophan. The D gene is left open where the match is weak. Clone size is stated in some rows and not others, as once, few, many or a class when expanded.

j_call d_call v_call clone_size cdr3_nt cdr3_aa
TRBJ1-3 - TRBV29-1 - TGCAGCGTTGACCCGGGAAACTCTGGAAACACCATATATTTT CSVDPGNSGNTIYF
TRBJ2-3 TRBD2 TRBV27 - TGTGCCAGCAGTCTTGGGACTAGCGGTAGCACAGATACGCAGTATTTT CASSLGTSGSTDTQYF
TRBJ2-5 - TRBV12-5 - TGTGCTAGTGGCAAACCCCTCGCGGACCAAGAGACCCAGTACTTC CASGKPLADQETQYF
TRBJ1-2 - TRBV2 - TGTGCCAGCTTGGACAGCTATGGCTACACCTTC CASLDSYGYTF
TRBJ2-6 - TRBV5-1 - TGCGCCAGCAGCTTCTCTGGGGCCAACGTCCTGACTTTC CASSFSGANVLTF
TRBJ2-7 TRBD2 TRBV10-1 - TGCGCCAGCAGTCCTAGCGGGAGCTACGAGCAGTACTTC CASSPSGSYEQYF
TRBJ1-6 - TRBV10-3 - TGTGCCATCAGTGAGTCCCGGGTAAGAAGGAATTCACCCCTCCACTTT CAISESRVRRNSPLHF
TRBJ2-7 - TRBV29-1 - TGCAGCGTTGCCCGAGGGTCTCGCGGAACATACGAGCAGTACTTC CSVARGSRGTYEQYF
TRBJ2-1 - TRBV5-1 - TGCGCCAGCAGCTTGGATCAGGGTCGGAATGAGCAGTTCTTC CASSLDQGRNEQFF
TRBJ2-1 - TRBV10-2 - TGCGCCAGCAGTGAAAGCAGGGGCGGGGCCTACAATGAGCAGTTCTTC CASSESRGGAYNEQFF
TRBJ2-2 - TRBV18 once TGTGCCAGCTCACCTGAGGTTCGAAGGGCGGACACCGGGGAGCTGTTTTTT CASSPEVRRADTGELFF
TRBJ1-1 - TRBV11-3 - TGTGCCAGCAGCTTTTTTCAGAACACTGAAGCTTTCTTT CASSFFQNTEAFF
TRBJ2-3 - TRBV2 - TGTGCCAGCAGTCGTTACACAGATACGCAGTATTTT CASSRYTDTQYF
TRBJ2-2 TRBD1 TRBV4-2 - TGTGCCAGCAGCCCAGGGGGCACCGGGGAGCTGTTTTTT CASSPGGTGELFF
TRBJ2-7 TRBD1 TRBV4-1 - TGCGCCAGCAGCTCCCGGGACAGCTACGAGCAGTACTTC CASSSRDSYEQYF
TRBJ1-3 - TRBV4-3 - TGCGCCAGCAGCCAATATACAGGGTCTGGAAACACCATATATTTT CASSQYTGSGNTIYF
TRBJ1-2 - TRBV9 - TGTGCCAGCAGCGTAGACGGGAATCAGTGGGTAGGCTACACCTTC CASSVDGNQWVGYTF
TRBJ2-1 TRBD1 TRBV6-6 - TGTGCCAGCAGTTACCCCAGACAGGGGCCTTACAATGAGCAGTTCTTC CASSYPRQGPYNEQFF
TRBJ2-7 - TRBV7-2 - TGTGCCAGCAGCTTAGAAGGGGGGGCAACCTACGAGCAGTACTTC CASSLEGGATYEQYF
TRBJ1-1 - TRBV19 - TGTGCCAGTTCGGACAGGAACACTGAAGCTTTCTTT CASSDRNTEAFF
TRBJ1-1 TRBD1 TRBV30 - TGTGCCTGGAGGATAGCCGACAGGGTTGGGACTGAAGCTTTCTTT CAWRIADRVGTEAFF
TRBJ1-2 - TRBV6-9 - TGTGCCAGCAGTTACGACAGCAACTATGGCTACACCTTC CASSYDSNYGYTF
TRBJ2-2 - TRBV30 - TGTGCCTGGAGTGTTTCTTGGTGGGGCGGGGAGCTGTTTTTT CAWSVSWWGGELFF
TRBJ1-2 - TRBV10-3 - TGTGCCATCAGTGATGCGTTCTACACCTTC CAISDAFYTF
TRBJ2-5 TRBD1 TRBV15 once TGTGCCACCAGCAGCCCCAAGTCAACAGGGGGCGGAGAGACCCAGTACTTC CATSSPKSTGGGETQYF
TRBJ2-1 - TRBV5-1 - TGCGCCAGCAGCAAATGGAGCGGGACAAGTTTGAATGAGCAGTTCTTC CASSKWSGTSLNEQFF
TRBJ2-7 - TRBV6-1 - TGTGCCAGCAGTGCGTCCTTCTCCTACGAGCAGTACTTC CASSASFSYEQYF